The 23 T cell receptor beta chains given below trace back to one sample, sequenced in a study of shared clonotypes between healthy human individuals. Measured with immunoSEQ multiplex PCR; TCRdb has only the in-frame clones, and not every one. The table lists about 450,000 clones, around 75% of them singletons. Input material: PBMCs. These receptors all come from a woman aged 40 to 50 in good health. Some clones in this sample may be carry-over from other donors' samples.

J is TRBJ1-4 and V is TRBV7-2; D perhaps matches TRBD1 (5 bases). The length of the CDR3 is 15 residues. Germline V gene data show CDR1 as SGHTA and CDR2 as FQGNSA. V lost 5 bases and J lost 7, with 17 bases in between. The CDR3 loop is CASSTRAGISEKLFF. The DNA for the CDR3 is TGTGCCAGCAGCACAAGGGCAGGGATTAGTGAAAAACTGTTTTTT.

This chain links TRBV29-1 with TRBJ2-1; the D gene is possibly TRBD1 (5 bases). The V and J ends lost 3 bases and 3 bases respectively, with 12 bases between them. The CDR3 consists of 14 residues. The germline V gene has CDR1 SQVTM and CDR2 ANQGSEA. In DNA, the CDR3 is TGCAGCGTTGACCAGGGCGTAGGCTACAATGAGCAGTTCTTC. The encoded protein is CSVDQGVGYNEQFF.

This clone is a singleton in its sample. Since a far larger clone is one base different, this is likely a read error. The CDR3 loop is CAWSRGNGQPQRF. In DNA, the CDR3 is TGTGCCTGGAGTAGGGGGAACGGGCAGCCCCAGCGTTTT. The chain couples TRBV30 to TRBJ1-5; possible D gene TRBD1, 6 bases. The CDR3 runs 13 residues. Looked up from germline, CDR1 is GTSNPN and CDR2 is SVGIG (reference sequence).

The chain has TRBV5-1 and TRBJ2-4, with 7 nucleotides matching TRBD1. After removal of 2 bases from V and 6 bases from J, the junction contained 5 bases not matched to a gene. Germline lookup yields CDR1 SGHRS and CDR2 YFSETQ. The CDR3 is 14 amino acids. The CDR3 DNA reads TGCGCCAGCAGCTTAGGGACAGCGTCAAACATTCAGTACTTC. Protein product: CASSLGTASNIQYF.

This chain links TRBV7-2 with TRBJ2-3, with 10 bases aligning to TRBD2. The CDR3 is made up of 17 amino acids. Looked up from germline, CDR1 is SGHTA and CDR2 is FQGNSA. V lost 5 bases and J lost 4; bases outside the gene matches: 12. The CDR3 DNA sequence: TGTGCCAGCAGCCCCACTAGCGGGATAATAGGGGCAGATACGCAGTATTTT. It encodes CASSPTSGIIGADTQYF.

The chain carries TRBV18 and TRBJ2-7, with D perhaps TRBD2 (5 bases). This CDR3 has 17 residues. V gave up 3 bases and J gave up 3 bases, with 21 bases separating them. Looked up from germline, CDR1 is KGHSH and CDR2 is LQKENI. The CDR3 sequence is CASSPGLAPTTGYEQYF. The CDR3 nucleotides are TGTGCCAGCTCACCTGGGCTAGCCCCGACTACGGGCTACGAGCAGTACTTC. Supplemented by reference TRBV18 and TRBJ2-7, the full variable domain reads NAGVMQNPRHLVRRRGQEARLRCSPMKGHSHVYWYRQLPEEGLKFMVYLQKENIIDESGMPKERFSAEFPKEGPSILRIQQVVRGDSAAYFCASSPGLAPTTGYEQYFGPGTRLTVT.

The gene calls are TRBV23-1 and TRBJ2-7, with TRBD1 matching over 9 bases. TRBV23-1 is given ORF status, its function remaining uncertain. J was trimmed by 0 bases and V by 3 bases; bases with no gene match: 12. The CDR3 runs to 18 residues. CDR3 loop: CASSHWDRENGASYEQYF. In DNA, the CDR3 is TGCGCCAGCAGTCATTGGGACAGGGAGAACGGGGCCTCCTACGAGCAGTACTTC.

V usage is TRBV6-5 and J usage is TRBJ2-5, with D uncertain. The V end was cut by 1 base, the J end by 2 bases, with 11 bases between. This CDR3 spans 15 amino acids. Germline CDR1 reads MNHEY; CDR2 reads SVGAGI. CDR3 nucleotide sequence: TGTGCCAGCAGTTACTTGCAGTTTCGGCAAGAGACCCAGTACTTC. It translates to CASSYLQFRQETQYF.

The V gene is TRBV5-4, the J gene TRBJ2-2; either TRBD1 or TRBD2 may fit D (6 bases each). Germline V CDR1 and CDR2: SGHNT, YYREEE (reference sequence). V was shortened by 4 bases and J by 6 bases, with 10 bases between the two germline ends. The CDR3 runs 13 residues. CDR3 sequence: CASSAGGPGELFF. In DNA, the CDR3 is TGTGCCAGCAGCGCCGGGGGCCCCGGGGAGCTGTTTTTT.

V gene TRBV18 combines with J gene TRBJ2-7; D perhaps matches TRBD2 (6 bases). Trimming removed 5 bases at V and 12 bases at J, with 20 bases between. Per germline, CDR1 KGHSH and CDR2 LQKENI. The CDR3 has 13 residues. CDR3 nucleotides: TGTGCCAGCTCAGCTGGCGGGAACGACCCCCCGTACTTC. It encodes CASSAGGNDPPYF.

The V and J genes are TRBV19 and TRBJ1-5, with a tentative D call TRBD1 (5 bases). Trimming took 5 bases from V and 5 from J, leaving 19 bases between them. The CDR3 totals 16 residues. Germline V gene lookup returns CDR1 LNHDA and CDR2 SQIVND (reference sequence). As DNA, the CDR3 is TGTGCCAGTAGTCATATCGCCACAGGCATCTATCAGCCCCAGCATTTT. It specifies CASSHIATGIYQPQHF.

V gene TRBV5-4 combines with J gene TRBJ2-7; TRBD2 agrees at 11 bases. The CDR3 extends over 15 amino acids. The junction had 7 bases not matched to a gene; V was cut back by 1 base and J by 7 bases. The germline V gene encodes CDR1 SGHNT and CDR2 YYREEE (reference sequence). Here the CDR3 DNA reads TGTGCCAGCAGCTTGCTAGCGGGGGGTAAGGGGGAGCAGTACTTC. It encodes CASSLLAGGKGEQYF.

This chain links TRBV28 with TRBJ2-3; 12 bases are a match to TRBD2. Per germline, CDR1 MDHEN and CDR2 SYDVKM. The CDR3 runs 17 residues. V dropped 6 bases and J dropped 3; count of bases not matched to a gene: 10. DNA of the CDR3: TGTGCCAGCAGCCAAAAGACTAGCGGGAGATGGACAGATACGCAGTATTTT. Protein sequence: CASSQKTSGRWTDTQYF. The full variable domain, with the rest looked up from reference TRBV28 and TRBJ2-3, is DVKVTQSSRYLVKRTGEKVFLECVQDMDHENMFWYRQDPGLGLRLIYFSYDVKMKEKGDIPEGYSVSREKKERFSLILESASTNQTSMYLCASSQKTSGRWTDTQYFGPGTRLTVL.

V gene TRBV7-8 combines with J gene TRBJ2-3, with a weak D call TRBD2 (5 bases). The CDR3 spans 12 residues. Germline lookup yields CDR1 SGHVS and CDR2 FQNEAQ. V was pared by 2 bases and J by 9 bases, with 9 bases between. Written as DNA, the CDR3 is TGTGCCAGCAGCTTACCAGAGGGCACGCAGTATTTT. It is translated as CASSLPEGTQYF.

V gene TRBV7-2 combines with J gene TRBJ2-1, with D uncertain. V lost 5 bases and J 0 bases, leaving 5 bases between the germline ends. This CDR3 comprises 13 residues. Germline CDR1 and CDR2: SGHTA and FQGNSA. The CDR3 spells CASSTASYNEQFF. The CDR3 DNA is TGTGCCAGCAGCACGGCCTCCTACAATGAGCAGTTCTTC.

The CDR3 loop is CASSLEGGQNIQYF. In DNA form, the CDR3 reads TGTGCCAGCAGCTTAGAGGGCGGGCAAAACATTCAGTACTTC. This chain joins TRBV7-9 and TRBJ2-4; D perhaps matches TRBD2 (5 bases). The CDR3 covers 14 residues. V was pared by 1 base and J by 5 bases, with 9 bases between. Germline CDR1 is SEHNR and CDR2 is FQNEAQ (reference sequence). The full variable domain, completed using reference TRBV7-9 and TRBJ2-4, is DTGVSQNPRHKITKRGQNVTFRCDPISEHNRLYWYRQTLGQGPEFLTYFQNEAQLEKSRLLSDRFSAERPKGSFSTLEIQRTEQGDSAMYLCASSLEGGQNIQYFGAGTRLSVL.

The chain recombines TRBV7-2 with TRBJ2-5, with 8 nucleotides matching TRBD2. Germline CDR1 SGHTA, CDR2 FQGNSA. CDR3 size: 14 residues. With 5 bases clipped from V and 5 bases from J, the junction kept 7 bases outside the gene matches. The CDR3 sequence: CASSPAGARETQYF. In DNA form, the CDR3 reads TGTGCCAGCAGCCCAGCGGGGGCGAGGGAGACCCAGTACTTC.

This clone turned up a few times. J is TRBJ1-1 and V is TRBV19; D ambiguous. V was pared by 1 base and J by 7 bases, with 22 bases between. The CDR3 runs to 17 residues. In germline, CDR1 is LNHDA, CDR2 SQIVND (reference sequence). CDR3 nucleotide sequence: TGTGCCAGTAGTATAGGAGGAGGGAGGTTCGGCAGCATTGAAGCTTTCTTT. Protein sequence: CASSIGGGRFGSIEAFF.

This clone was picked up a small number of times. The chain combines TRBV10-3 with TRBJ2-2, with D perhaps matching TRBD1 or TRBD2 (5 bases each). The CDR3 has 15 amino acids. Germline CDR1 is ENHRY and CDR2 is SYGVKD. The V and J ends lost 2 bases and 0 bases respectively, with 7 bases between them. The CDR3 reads CAISERGANTGELFF. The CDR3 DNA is TGTGCCATCAGTGAGAGAGGGGCGAACACCGGGGAGCTGTTTTTT.

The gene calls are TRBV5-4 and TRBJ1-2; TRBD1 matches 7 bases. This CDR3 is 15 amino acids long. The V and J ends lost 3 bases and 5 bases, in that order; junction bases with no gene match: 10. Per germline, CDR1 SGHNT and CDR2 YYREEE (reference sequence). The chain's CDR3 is CASSWLRDSLYGYTF. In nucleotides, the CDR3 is TGTGCCAGCAGCTGGTTACGGGACAGTTTATATGGCTACACCTTC.

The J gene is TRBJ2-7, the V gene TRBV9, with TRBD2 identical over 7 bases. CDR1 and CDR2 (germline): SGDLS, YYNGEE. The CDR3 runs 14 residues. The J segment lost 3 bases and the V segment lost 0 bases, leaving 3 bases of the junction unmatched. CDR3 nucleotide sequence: TGTGCCAGCAGCGTAGGACTAGCAAGCTACGAGCAGTACTTC. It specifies CASSVGLASYEQYF.

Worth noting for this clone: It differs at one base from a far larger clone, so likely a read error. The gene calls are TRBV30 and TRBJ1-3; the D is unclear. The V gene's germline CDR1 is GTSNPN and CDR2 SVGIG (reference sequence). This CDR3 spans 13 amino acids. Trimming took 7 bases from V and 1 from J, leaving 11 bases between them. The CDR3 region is CAYHRGSGNTIYF. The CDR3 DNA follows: TGTGCCTACCACCGCGGTTCTGGAAACACCATATATTTT.

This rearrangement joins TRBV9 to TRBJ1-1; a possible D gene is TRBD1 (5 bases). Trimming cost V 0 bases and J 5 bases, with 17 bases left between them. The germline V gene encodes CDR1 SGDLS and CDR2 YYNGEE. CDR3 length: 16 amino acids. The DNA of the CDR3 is TGTGCCAGCAGCGTAGAACCCATTCCGGGGGAAACTGAAGCTTTCTTT. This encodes CASSVEPIPGETEAFF. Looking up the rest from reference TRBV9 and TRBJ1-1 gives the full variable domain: DSGVTQTPKHLITATGQRVTLRCSPRSGDLSVYWYQQSLDQGLQFLIQYYNGEERAKGNILERFSAQQFPDLHSELNLSSLELGDSALYFCASSVEPIPGETEAFFGQGTRLTVV.